The 25 T cell receptor beta chains presented below share a single source sample, sequenced in a study of blood T cell repertoires in COVID-19. Generated by immunoSEQ multiplex PCR, the TCRdb table keeps only in-frame clones and is missing some. The sample yields almost 20,000 clones, 75% to 85% seen once. Sequencing was carried out using peripheral blood. The receptors were gathered from a man aged 80 or over with acute or convalescent COVID-19.

This chain joins TRBV5-1 and TRBJ1-4; 10 bases line up with TRBD1. The CDR3 totals 15 residues. Germline CDR1 and CDR2: SGHRS and YFSETQ. V lost 4 bases, J lost 10 bases, and 10 bases stayed unmatched. The CDR3 spells CASSGTGVTLRKLFF. DNA for the CDR3: TGCGCCAGCAGCGGGACAGGGGTTACCCTCAGAAAACTGTTTTTT.

V usage is TRBV5-1 and J usage is TRBJ2-3; 15 positions match TRBD2. Germline V gene sequence: CDR1 SGHRS, CDR2 YFSETQ. V trimming: 2 bases; J trimming: 1 base; junction bases outside the gene matches: 8. The CDR3 runs to 19 residues. The CDR3 bases are TGCGCCAGCAGCTTTGGACTAGCGGGAGGGCCGGGGGGCACAGATACGCAGTATTTT. It specifies CASSFGLAGGPGGTDTQYF.

This clone is a singleton in its sample. This chain links TRBV30 with TRBJ1-5; 7 nucleotides line up with TRBD1. Germline trimming cut 0 bases from V and 4 bases from J; bases unmatched to any gene: 9. From germline, CDR1 is GTSNPN and CDR2 SVGIG (reference sequence). This CDR3 is built from 16 residues. The CDR3 region is CAWSVRNLRGNQPQHF. For the CDR3, the DNA is TGTGCCTGGAGTGTACGGAACCTCAGGGGGAATCAGCCCCAGCATTTT.

The V gene is TRBV28, the J gene TRBJ1-1; D is ambiguous. V shed 10 bases and J shed 1 base, with 10 bases lying between them. The CDR3 covers 12 residues. The germline CDR1 and CDR2 sequences are MDHEN and SYDVKM. The CDR3 region has the DNA TGTGCCACTGGGTCGGGGAACACTGAAGCTTTCTTT. It yields the protein CATGSGNTEAFF.

The chain is built from TRBV3-1 (or the pseudogene TRBV3-2) and TRBJ1-2; TRBD1 matches 8 bases. The V and J ends lost 4 bases and 4 bases, in that order; junction bases with no gene match: 11. The CDR3 has 16 amino acids. The germline V gene encodes CDR1 LGHDT and CDR2 YNNKEL (reference sequence). CDR3 in amino acids: CASSPQQGAGGYGYTF. The CDR3 DNA reads TGTGCCAGCAGCCCCCAGCAGGGGGCTGGCGGCTATGGCTACACCTTC.

The chain employs TRBV27 and TRBJ2-1; TRBD2 aligns across 8 bases. Germline V gene lookup returns CDR1 MNHEY and CDR2 SMNVEV (reference sequence). The V segment lost 1 base and the J segment 5 bases; nucleotides outside the gene matches: 1. The CDR3 consists of 14 residues. The CDR3 is CASSLYGRDNEQFF. The CDR3 DNA is TGTGCCAGCAGTTTATACGGGAGGGACAATGAGCAGTTCTTC.

The chain recombines TRBV7-3 with TRBJ2-1, with TRBD1 as a possible D gene (5 bases). This CDR3 spans 16 amino acids. From germline, CDR1 is SGHTA and CDR2 FQGTGA. The V gene lost 6 bases and the J gene lost 4 bases, with 19 bases spanning the gap. The CDR3 region has the DNA TGTGCCAGCAGTCTATCCGGGTCAGGGTCTTACAATGAGCAGTTCTTC. This sequence encodes CASSLSGSGSYNEQFF.

The J gene is TRBJ2-3, the V gene TRBV6-5; D might be TRBD1 (6 bases). Trimming shortened V by 5 bases and J by 6 bases, and 15 bases separated the two germline ends. The length of the CDR3 is 14 residues. Germline V gene sequence: CDR1 MNHEY, CDR2 SVGAGI. For the CDR3, the DNA is TGTGCCAGCAGTAAACAGGGTTCATGGGATACGCAGTATTTT. This codes for CASSKQGSWDTQYF.

The rearrangement joins TRBV5-4 to TRBJ2-2; 9 nucleotides match TRBD1. Germline V gene sequence: CDR1 SGHNT, CDR2 YYREEE (reference sequence). The CDR3 is 14 residues long. J was trimmed by 6 bases and V by 0 bases; bases with no gene match: 0. The CDR3 reads CASSLGDRAGELFF. The CDR3 DNA follows: TGTGCCAGCAGCTTGGGGGACAGGGCCGGGGAGCTGTTTTTT.

This clone has only one observation. In DNA, the CDR3 is TGTGCCACCAGTGACCTAGCGGGAGGGTACGAGCAGTACGTC. Amino acids: CATSDLAGGYEQYV. The chain combines TRBV24-1 with TRBJ2-7; 12 nucleotides align to TRBD2. The V gene end was trimmed by 4 bases and the J gene end by 4 bases; junction bases not matched to a gene: 1. The germline V gene encodes CDR1 KGHDR and CDR2 SFDVKD. The length of the CDR3 is 14 residues.

In its sample, this clone was seen a few times. The CDR3 DNA sequence: TGTGCCAGCAGCCACAGGTGGGATCAGCCCCAGCATTTT. Residues: CASSHRWDQPQHF. The chain couples TRBV14 to TRBJ1-5, with no clear D. Trimming stripped 3 bases from V and 5 bases from J, with 8 bases between. The germline V gene encodes CDR1 SGHDN and CDR2 FVKESK. The CDR3 covers 13 residues.

This clone was observed a single time. The gene calls are TRBV25-1 and TRBJ1-2, with D perhaps matching TRBD1 (6 bases). Deletions cut 2 bases from V and 8 bases from J, with 18 bases between. The CDR3 runs to 15 residues. The germline V gene encodes CDR1 MGHDK and CDR2 SYGVNS. CDR3 bases: TGTGCCAGCAGTGAAAGGGGTTGGGGGGGCTACGGCTACACCTTC. Amino acids: CASSERGWGGYGYTF.

This clone occurred a few times. The chain uses TRBV6-1 and TRBJ2-7; D is ambiguous. Trimming removed 9 bases at V and 4 bases at J, with 22 bases between. Germline V lookup: CDR1 MNHNS, CDR2 SASEGT. The CDR3 contains 15 residues. In nucleotides, the CDR3 is TGTGCCAGTCGGCCTCAGGTGACACCAGCTTACGAGCAGTACTTC. It specifies CASRPQVTPAYEQYF.

The chain employs TRBV7-2 and TRBJ1-1, with 8 bases identical to TRBD1. The CDR3 totals 16 residues. The junction had 11 bases not matched to a gene; V was cut back by 3 bases and J by 5 bases. The germline CDR1 and CDR2 sequences are SGHTA and FQGNSA. CDR3 protein: CASSFGRGRGWTEAFF. CDR3 sequence (DNA): TGTGCCAGCAGCTTCGGCAGGGGGCGCGGTTGGACTGAAGCTTTCTTT.

V and J are TRBV6-2 or TRBV6-3 and TRBJ1-4, with D perhaps TRBD1 (5 bases). The V and J ends lost 2 bases and 8 bases respectively, with 12 bases between them. The CDR3 totals 14 residues. Per germline, CDR1 MNHEY and CDR2 SVGEGT. The CDR3 loop is CASSYHPAGEKLFF. CDR3 nucleotides: TGTGCCAGCAGTTACCATCCTGCAGGGGAAAAACTGTTTTTT.

This clone was counted once. The chain has TRBV30 and TRBJ2-7; D might be TRBD1 (6 bases). V was clipped by 0 bases and J by 5 bases, with 11 bases between them. The CDR3 runs to 13 residues. CDR1 and CDR2 (germline): GTSNPN, SVGIG (reference sequence). The CDR3 nucleotides are TGTGCCTGGAGTGTACAAGGGGGACACGAGCAGTACGTC. Translated: CAWSVQGGHEQYV.

CDR3 in amino acids: CASSYLGQGNYGYTF. CDR3 DNA sequence: TGTGCCAGCAGCTACTTAGGACAGGGGAACTATGGCTACACCTTC. The V and J genes are TRBV7-2 and TRBJ1-2; the match to TRBD1 covers 9 bases. Germline assignment: CDR1 SGHTA and CDR2 FQGNSA. The V gene end was trimmed by 4 bases and the J gene end by 2 bases; junction bases not matched to a gene: 5. The CDR3 is 15 amino acids.

The count of this clone is one. CDR3 in DNA: TGTGCCACCAGTGTGACAGCTAACTATGGCTACACCTTC. Its translation is CATSVTANYGYTF. The gene calls are TRBV24-1 and TRBJ1-2; possible D gene TRBD1, 5 bases. From germline, CDR1 is KGHDR and CDR2 SFDVKD. There are 13 residues in the CDR3. V was cut by 5 bases and J by 0 bases, with 6 bases left in between.

The chain uses TRBV13 and TRBJ2-1, with 8 bases aligning to TRBD1. The CDR3 runs to 13 residues. Trimming removed 2 bases from V and 12 bases from J; junction bases left unmatched: 6. Per germline, CDR1 PRHDT and CDR2 FYEKMQ (reference sequence). CDR3 region: CASSLKTGTGQFF. CDR3 coding DNA: TGTGCCAGCAGCTTAAAGACAGGGACAGGGCAGTTCTTC.

The rearrangement uses TRBV7-3 and TRBJ2-7, with 9 nucleotides matching TRBD2. J gave up 6 bases and V 3 bases, and 6 bases lay outside the gene matches. Germline assignment: CDR1 SGHTA and CDR2 FQGTGA. The CDR3 covers 14 residues. CDR3 DNA sequence: TGTGCCAGCAGCTTTAGCGGGAGTTTAGGCGAGCAGTACTTC. As protein: CASSFSGSLGEQYF.

The chain employs TRBV10-3 and TRBJ1-5, with D tentatively TRBD1 (6 bases). Per germline, CDR1 ENHRY and CDR2 SYGVKD. The length of the CDR3 is 13 residues. Trimming removed 3 bases from V and 7 bases from J, with 10 bases in between. CDR3 coding DNA: TGTGCCATCAGTGAAACAGGGCGGCAGCCCCAGCATTTT. Encoded protein: CAISETGRQPQHF.

This rearrangement joins TRBV4-2 to TRBJ2-4; D may be TRBD1 (6 bases). Trimming took 4 bases from V and 6 from J, leaving 22 bases between them. CDR1 is LGHNA and CDR2 is YNFKEQ in the germline V gene. The CDR3 has 17 amino acids. The chain's CDR3 is CASSRGLQGAAGNIQYF. CDR3 sequence (DNA): TGTGCCAGCAGCCGAGGCCTACAGGGCGCGGCGGGAAACATTCAGTACTTC.

The V gene is TRBV9, the J gene TRBJ2-7; TRBD1 aligns across 7 bases. Germline CDR1 reads SGDLS; CDR2 reads YYNGEE. The CDR3 spans 19 residues. With V trimmed by 0 bases and J by 0 bases, 15 bases remained unmatched. The CDR3 protein is CASSVVITGAIPLSYEQYV. The CDR3 coding sequence is TGTGCCAGCAGCGTAGTGATCACAGGGGCGATACCCCTCTCCTACGAGCAGTACGTC.

This chain joins TRBV29-1 and TRBJ2-5, with D possibly matching TRBD1 (6 bases). Trimming pared 3 bases from V and 1 base from J, leaving 6 bases between. In germline, CDR1 is SQVTM, CDR2 ANQGSEA. CDR3 size: 12 residues. The CDR3 DNA reads as TGCAGCGTTGACAGGGGCCAAGAGACCCAGTACTTC. It yields the protein CSVDRGQETQYF.

V gene TRBV5-5 combines with J gene TRBJ1-6; TRBD1 matches at 9 bases. The CDR3 totals 15 residues. The germline gives CDR1 SGHKS, CDR2 YYEKEE (reference sequence). With V trimmed by 4 bases and J by 7 bases, 6 bases remained unmatched. CDR3: CASSPAGTGNSPLHF. The CDR3 DNA is TGTGCCAGCAGCCCCGCCGGGACAGGGAATTCACCCCTCCACTTT.